This T cell receptor (beta chain) was identified during a study of cytomegalovirus exposure and HLA in healthy donors. About the research overall: Caucasian-associated ancestry cluster membership applied to around 76% of under 450 genotyped donors.

Comments on this clone: Antigen unknown. This same CDR3 is encoded by further DNA sequences in the sample.

It was with 60 Vbeta and 13 Jbeta primers that the PCR ran. In the original processing: Roughly 11 million of the about 80 million unique TCR beta chains counted in a later analysis were shared. The table came from immunoSEQ multiplex PCR; TCRdb's copy has only in-frame clones and leaves some out. The V and J calls and clone size are taken from that table; D and trimming were inferred from the DNA. This table holds 100,000 to 120,000 clones, around 75% found once. Trimming cost V 7 bases and J 0 bases; bases outside gene matches: 6. Germline values: CDR1 SGHRS, CDR2 YFSETQ. The CDR3 consists of 14 residues. Notes on the study in general: The authors reported that TCR beta sequences could predict HLA-A and HLA-B alleles. These predictions were accurate for most subjects in the first cohort. DRB1 showed the most TCR associations and HLA-C the fewest in a later analysis, as rates varied by HLA locus.

The V call is TRBV5-1, the J call TRBJ1-1, with 7 bases that match TRBD1. Sequencing input: PBMCs. This sequence originates from a man aged 25 to 40 in good health and CMV-seronegative. In nucleotides, the CDR3 is TGCGCCAGCGCGGCCGGGACAGTGAACACTGAAGCTTTCTTT. This sequence encodes CASAAGTVNTEAFF.